The clone carrying this T cell receptor beta chain is a singleton in its sample. The entry originates in a study of blood T cell repertoires in COVID-19. Study-wide background: The United States, Italy and Spain supplied acute and convalescent COVID-19 samples. T cells, B-cell-depleted T cells, or PBMCs provided the cDNA or gDNA that served as material.

Original data processing: Reference gene primer amplification yielded estimated nucleated cell counts. TCRdb's table, derived via immunoSEQ multiplex PCR, lists solely in-frame clones and lacks some. V, J and clone size derive from that table, while D and trimming were established from the DNA sequence. The sample has 55,000 to 80,000 clones, under 85% seen once. The sequenced material came from peripheral blood. This receptor was obtained from a woman aged 80 or over with acute or convalescent COVID-19.

DNA of the CDR3: TGTGCCAGCAGCCGCGAGGGGGGGACTTGGCAGCCCCAGCATTTT. Protein product: CASSREGGTWQPQHF. The chain recombines TRBV27 with TRBJ1-5; maybe TRBD1 (6 bases). The CDR3 has 15 residues. Germline V lookup: CDR1 MNHEY, CDR2 SMNVEV (reference sequence). Trimming cost V 6 bases and J 7 bases, with 19 bases left between them.